The table lists the clone carrying this T cell receptor beta chain with a count of one. The data are from a study of blood T cell repertoires in COVID-19. Profiled with immunoSEQ multiplex PCR; TCRdb holds only in-frame clones, not every one. Altogether some 61,000 clones are present, about nine tenths being singletons, with the ten largest covering roughly 1.5%. The CDR3 extends over 17 amino acids. CDR1 is SGHDT and CDR2 is YYEEEE in the germline V gene. Trimming removed 4 bases at V and 0 bases at J, with 17 bases between. The sample consisted of peripheral blood. The receptor was derived from a man in his 60s with acute or convalescent COVID-19. This chain uses TRBV5-6 with TRBJ2-4, with D maybe TRBD2 (6 bases). In DNA form, the CDR3 reads TGTGCCAGCAGCCCGCTTCGCGCGGGGTTAGCCAAAAACATTCAGTACTTC. The encoded protein is CASSPLRAGLAKNIQYF. The complete variable domain, with remaining parts taken from reference TRBV5-6 and TRBJ2-4, reads DAGVTQSPTHLIKTRGQQVTLRCSPKSGHDTVSWYQQALGQGPQFIFQYYEEEERQRGNFPDRFSGHQFPNYSSELNVNALLLGDSALYLCASSPLRAGLAKNIQYFGAGTRLSVL.